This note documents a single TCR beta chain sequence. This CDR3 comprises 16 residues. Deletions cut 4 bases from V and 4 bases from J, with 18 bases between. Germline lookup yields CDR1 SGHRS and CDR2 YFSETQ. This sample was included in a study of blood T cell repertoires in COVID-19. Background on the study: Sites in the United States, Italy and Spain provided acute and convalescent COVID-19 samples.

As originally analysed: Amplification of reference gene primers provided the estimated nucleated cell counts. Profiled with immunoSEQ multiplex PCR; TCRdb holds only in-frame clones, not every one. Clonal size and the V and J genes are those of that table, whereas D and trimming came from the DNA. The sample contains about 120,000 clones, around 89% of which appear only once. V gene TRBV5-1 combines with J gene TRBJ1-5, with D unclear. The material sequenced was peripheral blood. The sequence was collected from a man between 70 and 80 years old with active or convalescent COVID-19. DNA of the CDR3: TGCGCCAGCAGCCCGGAGGCCGGGTTTGGGAATCAGCCCCAGCATTTT. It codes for CASSPEAGFGNQPQHF. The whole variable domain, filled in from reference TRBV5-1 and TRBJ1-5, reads KAGVTQTPRYLIKTRGQQVTLSCSPISGHRSVSWYQQTPGQGLQFLFEYFSETQRNKGNFPGRFSGRQFSNSRSEMNVSTLELGDSALYLCASSPEAGFGNQPQHFGDGTRLSIL.